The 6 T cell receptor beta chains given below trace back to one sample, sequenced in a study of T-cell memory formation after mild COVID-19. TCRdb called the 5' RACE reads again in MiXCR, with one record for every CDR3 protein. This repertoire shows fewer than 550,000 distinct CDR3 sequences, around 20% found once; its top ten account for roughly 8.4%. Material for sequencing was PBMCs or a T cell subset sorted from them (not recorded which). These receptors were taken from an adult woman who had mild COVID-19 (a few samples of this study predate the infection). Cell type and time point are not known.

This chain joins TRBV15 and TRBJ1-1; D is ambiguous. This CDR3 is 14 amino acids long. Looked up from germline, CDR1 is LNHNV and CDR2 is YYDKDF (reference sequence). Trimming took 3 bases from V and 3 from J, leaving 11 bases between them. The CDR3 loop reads CATSRVMEDTEAFF. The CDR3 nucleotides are TGTGCCACCAGCAGGGTAATGGAGGACACTGAAGCTTTCTTT.

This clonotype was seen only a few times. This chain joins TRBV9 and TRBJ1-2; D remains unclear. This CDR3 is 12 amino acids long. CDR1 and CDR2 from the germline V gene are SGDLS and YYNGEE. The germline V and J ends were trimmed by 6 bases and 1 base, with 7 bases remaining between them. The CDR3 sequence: CASNTDNYGYTF. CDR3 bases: TGTGCCAGCAACACGGATAACTATGGCTACACCTTC.

CDR3 sequence: CASSLDPTRFGGELFF. Here the CDR3 DNA reads TGTGCCAGCAGCCTCGACCCGACTAGATTTGGCGGGGAGCTGTTTTTT. J is TRBJ2-2 and V is TRBV3-1; tentatively, D is TRBD2 (6 bases). Trimming removed 4 bases from V and 7 bases from J, with 19 bases in between. The CDR3 is made up of 16 amino acids. The V gene's germline CDR1 is LGHDT and CDR2 YNNKEL (reference sequence). Using reference TRBV3-1 and TRBJ2-2 for the parts outside the CDR3, the full variable domain is DTAVSQTPKYLVTQMGNDKSIKCEQNLGHDTMYWYKQDSKKFLKIMFSYNNKELIINETVPNRFSPKSPDKAHLNLHINSLELGDSAVYFCASSLDPTRFGGELFFGEGSRLTVL.

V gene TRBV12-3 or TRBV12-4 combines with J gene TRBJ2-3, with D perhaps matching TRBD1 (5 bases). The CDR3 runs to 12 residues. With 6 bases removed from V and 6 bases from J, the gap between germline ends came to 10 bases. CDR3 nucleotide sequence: TGTGCCAGCAGCCCCAGGGTCGATACGCAGTATTTT. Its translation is CASSPRVDTQYF.

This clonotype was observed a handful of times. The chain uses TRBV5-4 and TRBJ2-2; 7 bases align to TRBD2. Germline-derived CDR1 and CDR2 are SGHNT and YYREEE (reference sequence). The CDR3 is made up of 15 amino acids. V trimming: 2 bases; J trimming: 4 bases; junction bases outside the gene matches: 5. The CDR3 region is CASSFELARTGELFF. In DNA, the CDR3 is TGTGCCAGCAGCTTCGAACTAGCGCGCACCGGGGAGCTGTTTTTT.

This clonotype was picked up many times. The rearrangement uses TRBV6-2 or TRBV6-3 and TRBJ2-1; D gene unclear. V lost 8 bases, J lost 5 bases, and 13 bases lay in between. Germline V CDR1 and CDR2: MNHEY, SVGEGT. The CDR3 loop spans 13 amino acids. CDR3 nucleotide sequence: TGTGCCAGCTCCAGCGTCCCTCACAATGAGCAGTTCTTC. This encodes CASSSVPHNEQFF.